This T cell receptor beta chain was observed in a study of T cell repertoires in cytomegalovirus infection. TCRdb fed the reads into MiXCR, producing one record per CDR3 protein. The profile shows 60,000 to 80,000 distinct CDR3 sequences, around 20% of them singletons. Regarding this clonotype: Antigen: not known.

This sample comprised CD8+ T cells from cultured PBMCs, obtained from culture after CMV antigen stimulation. The receptor's source is a human donor in good health (CMV status not recorded). Some clones in this sample may be carry-over from other donors' samples.

CDR3 sequence: CASSLEIAGGWNEQYF. DNA of the CDR3: TGTGCCAGCAGCTTAGAGATAGCGGGGGGGTGGAACGAGCAGTACTTC. V is TRBV7-6 and J is TRBJ2-7; 11 nucleotides match TRBD2. The V and J ends lost 1 base and 5 bases, in that order; junction bases with no gene match: 7. CDR3 size: 16 residues. CDR1 SGHVS and CDR2 FNYEAQ come from the germline V gene.